The 25 T cell receptor beta chains listed next were all sequenced from one sample in a study of T cells in Graves' hyperthyroidism and ophthalmopathy. RNA transcripts provided the source from which TCR beta CDR3 regions were amplified. TCR CDR3 regions were first amplified by RT-PCR with HTBI primers. TCRdb reprocessed the multiplex PCR reads with MiXCR, giving one entry per CDR3 protein. The sample records about 400,000 distinct CDR3 sequences, approximately 15% being singletons. Sequenced material: blood. These receptors were taken from a woman between 25 and 40 years old with Graves' hyperthyroidism.

This clonotype was observed many times. This chain connects TRBV2 to TRBJ2-1; no definite D call. Per germline, CDR1 SNHLY and CDR2 FYNNEI. This CDR3 is 12 amino acids long. The V and J ends lost 4 bases and 8 bases respectively, with 9 bases between them. CDR3 loop: CASSGQSDEQFF. CDR3 bases: TGTGCCAGCAGTGGTCAGTCGGATGAGCAGTTCTTC.

Turning to this clonotype: The junction shows a germline mismatch at one end, possibly a read error. CDR3 DNA: TGCAGTGCATCGTCCGTGTTGAGCTCCTACGAGCGGTACTTC. It codes for CSASSVLSSYERYF. The chain carries TRBV20-1 and TRBJ2-7; D unclear. Germline loops: CDR1 DFQATT, CDR2 SNEGSKA (reference sequence). The CDR3 consists of 14 residues.

This clonotype was observed at least ten times. The chain recombines TRBV30 with TRBJ1-1; no reliable D call. Germline lookup yields CDR1 GTSNPN and CDR2 SVGIG (reference sequence). The CDR3 is made up of 12 amino acids. The V gene lost 4 bases and the J gene lost 2 bases, with 8 bases spanning the gap. The CDR3, as DNA: TGTGCCTGGACAGGAGTAAACACTGAAGCTTTCTTT. It translates to CAWTGVNTEAFF.

About this clonotype: Its ends do not fully match the called genes, so a read error is possible. The genes are TRBV11-2 and TRBJ2-1, with D unresolved. The germline V gene has CDR1 SGHAT and CDR2 FQNNGV. The CDR3 consists of 12 residues. This CDR3 reads CASSLDYNELFF. Written as DNA, the CDR3 is TGTGCCAGCAGCTTAGATTACAATGAGCTGTTCTTC.

The gene calls are TRBV6-1 and TRBJ1-1, with 9 bases identical to TRBD1. The CDR3 consists of 13 residues. With 4 bases clipped from V and 13 bases from J, the junction kept 10 bases outside the gene matches. Per germline, CDR1 MNHNS and CDR2 SASEGT. In DNA, the CDR3 is TGTGCCAGCAGTGGCCCGGGACAGGGAGGTGGTTTCTTT. Protein: CASSGPGQGGGFF.

The V and J genes are TRBV28 and TRBJ1-2; D remains ambiguous. Germline CDR1 MDHEN, CDR2 SYDVKM. Trimming took 4 bases from V and 3 from J, leaving 3 bases between them. The CDR3 has 11 residues. CDR3: CASSSHYGYTF. In DNA, the CDR3 is TGTGCCAGCAGTTCGCACTATGGCTACACCTTC.

This clonotype has at least ten counts. The V and J genes are TRBV4-1 and TRBJ2-1; D perhaps matches TRBD2 (5 bases). V gave up 1 base and J gave up 10 bases, with 14 bases separating them. CDR3 length: 14 amino acids. The germline gives CDR1 MGHRA, CDR2 YSYEKL. CDR3 loop: CASSQALLVGEQFF. The CDR3 DNA is TGCGCCAGCAGCCAAGCCTTACTAGTAGGGGAGCAGTTCTTC.

This clonotype was seen repeatedly, ten times or more. This chain connects TRBV12-3 or TRBV12-4 to TRBJ1-5; TRBD1 matches 9 bases. V dropped 6 bases and J dropped 0; count of bases not matched to a gene: 12. This CDR3 is 18 amino acids long. In DNA form, the CDR3 reads TGTGCCAGCAGCTCCGGGACAGGGTCCTCTCATAGCAATCAGCCCCAGCATTTT. Translated, it gives CASSSGTGSSHSNQPQHF.

The gene calls are TRBV7-9 and TRBJ1-2, with a possible D match to TRBD1 (6 bases). The V and J ends lost 1 base and 0 bases respectively, with 9 bases between them. CDR3 size: 15 residues. Germline-derived CDR1 and CDR2 are SEHNR and FQNEAQ (reference sequence). The DNA of the CDR3 is TGTGCCAGCAGCTTAGGGACAGCCTCTAACTATGGCTACACCTTC. Protein: CASSLGTASNYGYTF.

In this sample, this clonotype turned up many times. J is TRBJ2-6 and V is TRBV2; D is undetermined. Germline CDR1 SNHLY, CDR2 FYNNEI. V was clipped by 6 bases and J by 0 bases, with 6 bases between them. This CDR3 has 14 amino acids. CDR3 sequence reads: CASRESSGANVLTF. The CDR3 DNA reads TGTGCCAGCAGGGAGTCCTCTGGGGCCAACGTCCTGACTTTC. Full variable domain (remainder filled in from reference TRBV2 and TRBJ2-6): EPEVTQTPSHQVTQMGQEVILRCVPISNHLYFYWYRQILGQKVEFLVSFYNNEISEKSEIFDDQFSVERPDGSNFTLKIRSTKLEDSAMYFCASRESSGANVLTFGAGSRLTVL.

This clonotype was counted many times. The CDR3 coding sequence is TGTGCCAGCAGCCAAGTGGCAGGGGTAACTGAAAAACTGTTTTTT. Residues: CASSQVAGVTEKLFF. The chain has TRBV3-1 and TRBJ1-4; maybe TRBD1 (6 bases). CDR1 is LGHDT, CDR2 YNNKEL, per germline (reference sequence). The CDR3 spans 15 residues. Trimming cost V 1 base and J 7 bases, with 13 bases left between them.

The chain recombines TRBV18 with TRBJ2-3; 8 bases are a match to TRBD2. The CDR3 covers 16 residues. Trimming cost V 3 bases and J 0 bases; bases outside gene matches: 5. CDR1 and CDR2 (germline): KGHSH, LQKENI. The CDR3 nucleotides are TGTGCCAGCTCACCGTCGACTAGCGCGAGCACAGATACGCAGTATTTT. Translating it yields CASSPSTSASTDTQYF.

The V call is TRBV20-1, the J call TRBJ1-1; D uncertain. Germline V gene data show CDR1 as DFQATT and CDR2 as SNEGSKA (reference sequence). CDR3 length: 11 amino acids. With 3 bases removed from V and 4 bases from J, the gap between germline ends came to 6 bases. The CDR3 DNA is TGCAGTGCTAGCCAGAGCACTGAAGCTTTCTTT. Translated, it gives CSASQSTEAFF.

This clonotype was observed at least ten times. The V gene is TRBV28, the J gene TRBJ2-2; no firm D call. Germline V gene sequence: CDR1 MDHEN, CDR2 SYDVKM. Trimming removed 5 bases at V and 7 bases at J, with 8 bases between. The CDR3 length is 12 residues. The CDR3 loop reads CASSIQRGELFF. The CDR3 coding sequence is TGTGCCAGCAGTATTCAACGCGGGGAGCTGTTTTTT.

There are many counts of this clonotype. V gene TRBV27 combines with J gene TRBJ2-3; 13 bases agree with TRBD2. The ends lost 5 bases at V and 2 bases at J; junction bases unmatched: 10. CDR3 length: 18 amino acids. CDR1 is MNHEY, CDR2 SMNVEV, per germline (reference sequence). The CDR3 DNA follows: TGTGCCAGCAGTCAAACTAGCGGGAGGGCCTCTGTCACAGATACGCAGTATTTT. Translation: CASSQTSGRASVTDTQYF.

This clonotype came up many times. The chain couples TRBV3-1 to TRBJ2-7; no clear D. Trimming removed 3 bases at V and 2 bases at J, with 11 bases between. The V gene's germline CDR1 is LGHDT and CDR2 YNNKEL (reference sequence). The CDR3 runs to 14 residues. CDR3: CASSQGVFAYEQYF. The DNA for the CDR3 is TGTGCCAGCAGCCAGGGCGTGTTCGCCTACGAGCAGTACTTC.

This clonotype showed up just a few times. This sequence joins TRBV19 and TRBJ1-1; 9 bases are a match to TRBD1. CDR3 length: 12 amino acids. Per the germline V gene, CDR1 is LNHDA and CDR2 is SQIVND (reference sequence). The V segment lost 5 bases and the J segment 10 bases; nucleotides outside the gene matches: 5. CDR3 nucleotide sequence: TGTGCCAGTAGTTCCGGGACAGGGACAGCTTTCTTT. This gives the protein CASSSGTGTAFF.

About this clonotype: This sequence may be a read error, since a much larger clone differs from it by one base. This rearrangement joins TRBV3-1 to TRBJ2-5, with D unclear. The CDR3 has 14 amino acids. Trimming pared 3 bases from V and 4 bases from J, leaving 12 bases between. The V gene's germline CDR1 is LGHDT and CDR2 YNNKEL (reference sequence). The CDR3 sequence is CASSQPQRRETQYF. The CDR3 DNA is TGTGCCAGCAGCCAGCCTCAGAGGCGAGAGACCCAGTACTTC.

This clonotype was counted at least ten times. The chain employs TRBV20-1 and TRBJ2-7; tentatively, D is TRBD1 (5 bases). V was pared by 1 base and J by 2 bases, with 9 bases between. There are 13 residues in the CDR3. CDR1 and CDR2 from the germline V gene are DFQATT and SNEGSKA (reference sequence). This chain's CDR3 is CSARGSGPYEQYF. CDR3 nucleotides: TGCAGTGCTAGAGGATCAGGGCCCTACGAGCAGTACTTC.

This clonotype was counted many times. The gene calls are TRBV27 and TRBJ1-1; the match to TRBD1 covers 7 bases. Germline CDR1 MNHEY, CDR2 SMNVEV (reference sequence). The CDR3 spans 15 residues. The junction had 10 bases not matched to a gene; V was cut back by 5 bases and J by 4 bases. Written as DNA, the CDR3 is TGTGCCAGCAGTCCTTGGACAGGCGGCTTCACTGAAGCTTTCTTT. This sequence encodes CASSPWTGGFTEAFF.

This clonotype was seen ten or more times. V gene TRBV20-1 combines with J gene TRBJ1-1; possibly TRBD1 for D (6 bases). CDR3 length: 12 amino acids. V shed 6 bases and J shed 10 bases, with 18 bases lying between them. Germline loops: CDR1 DFQATT, CDR2 SNEGSKA (reference sequence). CDR3 residues: CSARTGTTGAFF. DNA of the CDR3: TGCAGTGCCCGTACCGGGACAACCGGAGCTTTCTTT.

This clonotype has ten or more counts. The V and J genes are TRBV28 and TRBJ1-1; 12 bases fit TRBD1. The length of the CDR3 is 16 residues. Germline CDR1 and CDR2: MDHEN and SYDVKM. After removal of 4 bases from V and 5 bases from J, the junction contained 8 bases not matched to a gene. The CDR3 protein is CASSWDRGRGNTEAFF. The CDR3 coding sequence is TGTGCCAGCAGTTGGGACAGGGGGCGAGGAAATACTGAAGCTTTCTTT. Based on the CDR3 plus reference TRBV28 and TRBJ1-1, the full variable domain is DVKVTQSSRYLVKRTGEKVFLECVQDMDHENMFWYRQDPGLGLRLIYFSYDVKMKEKGDIPEGYSVSREKKERFSLILESASTNQTSMYLCASSWDRGRGNTEAFFGQGTRLTVV.

The chain couples TRBV5-5 to TRBJ1-2; tentative D call: TRBD1 (5 bases). CDR3 length equals 14 residues. V was pared by 3 bases and J by 4 bases, with 13 bases between. Looked up from germline, CDR1 is SGHKS and CDR2 is YYEKEE (reference sequence). CDR3 amino acids: CASSSPTDSYGYTF. The CDR3 DNA reads TGTGCCAGCAGCTCTCCGACAGACTCCTATGGCTACACCTTC.

This clonotype occurred many times. CDR3 in amino acids: CASSRGTVGSYEQYF. In DNA form, the CDR3 reads TGTGCCAGCAGTCGAGGGACGGTGGGTTCCTACGAGCAGTACTTC. The chain combines TRBV28 with TRBJ2-7; D tentatively fits TRBD1 or TRBD2 (5 bases each). The CDR3 spans 15 residues. Trimming cost V 5 bases and J 1 base, with 15 bases left between them. The germline V gene has CDR1 MDHEN and CDR2 SYDVKM.

The chain carries TRBV5-1 and TRBJ2-5, with D unclear. Trimming left V 1 base short and J 5 bases short, with 6 bases between. Per germline, CDR1 SGHRS and CDR2 YFSETQ. CDR3 length: 12 residues. This CDR3 reads CASSLMDETQYF. The CDR3 nucleotides read TGCGCCAGCAGCTTGATGGATGAGACCCAGTACTTC.